This record concerns one T cell receptor (beta chain) sequence. The sample comes from a study of blood T cell repertoires in COVID-19. Turning to the study itself: Samples taken during acute and convalescent COVID-19 were collected in the United States, Italy and Spain. The cDNA or gDNA used as material had been derived from T cells, B-cell-depleted T cells, or PBMCs.

As processed by the authors: Reference gene primers were amplified, and this amplification served to estimate nucleated cell counts. Using immunoSEQ multiplex PCR, the repertoire was profiled, and TCRdb retains in-frame clones only, with some absent. V, J and clone size are those of that table, while D and trimming were read from the DNA. Of 100,000 to 120,000 clones listed, roughly 80% are singletons. Unmatched junction bases numbered 3, after V lost 6 bases and J lost 1 base. The CDR3 sequence is 14 residues long. In germline, CDR1 is SGHRS, CDR2 YFSETQ. The sample comprised peripheral blood. The TCR comes from a woman older than 75 with acute or convalescent COVID-19. The genes are TRBV5-1 and TRBJ2-2; 7 nucleotides agree with TRBD1. The CDR3 here is CASTRGWNTGELFF. The CDR3 coding sequence is TGCGCCAGCACCAGGGGGTGGAACACCGGGGAGCTGTTTTTT.